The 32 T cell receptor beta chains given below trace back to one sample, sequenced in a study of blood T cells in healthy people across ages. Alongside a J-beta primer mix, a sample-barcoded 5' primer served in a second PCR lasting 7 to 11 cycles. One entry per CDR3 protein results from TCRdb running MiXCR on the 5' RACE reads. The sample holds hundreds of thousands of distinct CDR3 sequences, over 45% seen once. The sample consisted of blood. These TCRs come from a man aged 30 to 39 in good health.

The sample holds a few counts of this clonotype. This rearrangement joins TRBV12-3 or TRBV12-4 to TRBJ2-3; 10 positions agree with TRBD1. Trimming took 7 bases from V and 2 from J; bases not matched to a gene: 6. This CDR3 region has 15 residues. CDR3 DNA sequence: TGTGCCAGCACACGGACAGGGGGTTTCACAGATACGCAGTATTTT. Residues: CASTRTGGFTDTQYF.

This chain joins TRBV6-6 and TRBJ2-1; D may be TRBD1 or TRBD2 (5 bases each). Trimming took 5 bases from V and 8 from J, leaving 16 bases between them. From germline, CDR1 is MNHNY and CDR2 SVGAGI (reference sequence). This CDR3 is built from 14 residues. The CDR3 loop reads CASSTGTWGHEQFF. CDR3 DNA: TGTGCCAGCAGTACCGGGACGTGGGGCCATGAGCAGTTCTTC.

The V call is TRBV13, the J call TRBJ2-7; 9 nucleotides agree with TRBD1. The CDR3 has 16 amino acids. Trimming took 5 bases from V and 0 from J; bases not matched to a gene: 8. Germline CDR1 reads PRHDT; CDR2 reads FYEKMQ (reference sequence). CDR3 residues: CASSRRTGERSYEQYF. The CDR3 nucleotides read TGTGCCAGCAGCCGTAGGACAGGGGAGCGCTCCTACGAGCAGTACTTC.

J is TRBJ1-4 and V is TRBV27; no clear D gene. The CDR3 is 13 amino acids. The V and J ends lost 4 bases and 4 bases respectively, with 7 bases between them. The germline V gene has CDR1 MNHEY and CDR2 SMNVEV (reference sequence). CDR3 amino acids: CASSWLSNEKLFF. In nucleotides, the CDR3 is TGTGCCAGCAGTTGGCTAAGTAATGAAAAACTGTTTTTT.

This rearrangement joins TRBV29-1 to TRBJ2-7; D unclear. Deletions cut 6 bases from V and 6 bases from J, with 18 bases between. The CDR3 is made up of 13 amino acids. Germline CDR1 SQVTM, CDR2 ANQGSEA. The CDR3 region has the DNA TGCAGCGTCCTGGGATCGAGCGTCGCCGAGCAGTACTTC. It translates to CSVLGSSVAEQYF.

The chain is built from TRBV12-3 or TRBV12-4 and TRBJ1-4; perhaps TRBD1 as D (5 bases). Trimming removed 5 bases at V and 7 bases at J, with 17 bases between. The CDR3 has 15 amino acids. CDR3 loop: CASSPGAGWGEKLFF. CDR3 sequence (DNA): TGTGCCAGCAGTCCCGGGGCAGGGTGGGGTGAAAAACTGTTTTTT.

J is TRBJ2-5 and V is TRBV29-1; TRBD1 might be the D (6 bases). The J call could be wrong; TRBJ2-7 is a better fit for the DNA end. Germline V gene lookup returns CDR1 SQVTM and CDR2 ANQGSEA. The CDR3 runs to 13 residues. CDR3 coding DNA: TGCAGCGTTGGGGTGAACAGGGACCGCGAGCAGTACTTC. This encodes CSVGVNRDREQYF.

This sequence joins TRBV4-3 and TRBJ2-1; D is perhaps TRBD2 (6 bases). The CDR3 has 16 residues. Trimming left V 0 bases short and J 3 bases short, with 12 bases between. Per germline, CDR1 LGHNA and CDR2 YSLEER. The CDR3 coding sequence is TGCGCCAGCAGCCAAGACCATAGCGGATACTACAATGAGCAGTTCTTC. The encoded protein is CASSQDHSGYYNEQFF.

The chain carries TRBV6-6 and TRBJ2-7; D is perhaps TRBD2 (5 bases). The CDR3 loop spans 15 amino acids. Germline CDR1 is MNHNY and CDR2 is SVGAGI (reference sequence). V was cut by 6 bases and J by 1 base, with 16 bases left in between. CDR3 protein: CASRPLEFGSYEQYF. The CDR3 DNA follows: TGTGCCAGCAGACCACTAGAGTTTGGGTCCTACGAGCAGTACTTC.

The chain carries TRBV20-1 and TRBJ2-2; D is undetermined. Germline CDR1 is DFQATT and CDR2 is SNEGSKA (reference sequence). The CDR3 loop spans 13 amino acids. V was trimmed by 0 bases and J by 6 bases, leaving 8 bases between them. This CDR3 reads CSARDPAPGELFF. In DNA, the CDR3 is TGCAGTGCTAGAGATCCTGCTCCCGGGGAGCTGTTTTTT.

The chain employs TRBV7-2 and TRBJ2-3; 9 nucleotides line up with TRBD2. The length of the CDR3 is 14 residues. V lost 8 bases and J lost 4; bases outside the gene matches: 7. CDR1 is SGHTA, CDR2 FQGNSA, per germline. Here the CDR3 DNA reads TGTGCCAGCTTAGCGGGAGTTTCTCCAGATACGCAGTATTTT. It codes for CASLAGVSPDTQYF.

CDR3 in DNA: TGCAGTGCTAGAGGAGACGTCGAGGGGGATCAGCCCCAGCATTTT. This translates into CSARGDVEGDQPQHF. J is TRBJ1-5 and V is TRBV20-1, with D perhaps TRBD1 (6 bases). The V and J ends lost 1 base and 5 bases respectively, with 15 bases between them. The length of the CDR3 is 15 residues. CDR1 is DFQATT, CDR2 SNEGSKA, per germline (reference sequence).

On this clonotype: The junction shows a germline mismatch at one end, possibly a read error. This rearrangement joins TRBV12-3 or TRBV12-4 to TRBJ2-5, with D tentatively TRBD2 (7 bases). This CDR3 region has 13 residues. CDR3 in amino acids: CASSLGGAETQYF. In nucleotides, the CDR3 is TGTGCCAGCAGCTTAGGGGGGGCGGAGACCCAGTACTTC.

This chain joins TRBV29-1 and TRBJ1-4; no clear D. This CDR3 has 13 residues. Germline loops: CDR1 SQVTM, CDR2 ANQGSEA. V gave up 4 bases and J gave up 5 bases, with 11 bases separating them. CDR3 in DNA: TGCAGCGTTGCGGCAATGGGGAATGAAAAACTGTTTTTT. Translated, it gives CSVAAMGNEKLFF.

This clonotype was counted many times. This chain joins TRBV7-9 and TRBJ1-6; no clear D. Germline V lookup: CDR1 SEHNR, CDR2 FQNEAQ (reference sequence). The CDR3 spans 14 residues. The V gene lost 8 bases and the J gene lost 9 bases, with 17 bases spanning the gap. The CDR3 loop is CASGERVGISPLHF. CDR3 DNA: TGTGCCAGCGGCGAACGGGTGGGGATTTCACCCCTCCACTTT.

CDR3 protein: CATSRDWRDEHF. For the CDR3, the DNA is TGTGCCACCAGCAGAGATTGGAGGGATGAGCATTTT. The chain combines TRBV15 with TRBJ1-5, with D unresolved. V was trimmed by 0 bases and J by 14 bases, leaving 11 bases between them. Germline V gives CDR1 LNHNV, CDR2 YYDKDF (reference sequence). The CDR3 length is 12 residues.

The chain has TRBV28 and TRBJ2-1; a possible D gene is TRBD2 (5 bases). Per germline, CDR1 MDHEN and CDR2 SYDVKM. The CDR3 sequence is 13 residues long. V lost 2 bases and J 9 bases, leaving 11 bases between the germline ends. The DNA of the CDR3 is TGTGCCAGCAGTTTAGTTAGGGCGGGTGAGCAGTTCTTC. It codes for CASSLVRAGEQFF.

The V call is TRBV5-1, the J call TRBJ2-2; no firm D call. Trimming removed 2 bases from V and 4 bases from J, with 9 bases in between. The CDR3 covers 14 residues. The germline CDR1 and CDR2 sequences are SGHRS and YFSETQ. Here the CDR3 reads CASSLGIVTGELFF. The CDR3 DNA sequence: TGCGCCAGCAGCTTAGGCATAGTCACCGGGGAGCTGTTTTTT.

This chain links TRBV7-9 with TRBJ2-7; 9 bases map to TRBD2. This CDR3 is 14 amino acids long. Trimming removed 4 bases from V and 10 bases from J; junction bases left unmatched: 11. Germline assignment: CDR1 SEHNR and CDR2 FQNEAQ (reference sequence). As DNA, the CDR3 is TGTGCCAGCAGCTCAGTAGCGGGGGTGGAGGCCCAGTACTTC. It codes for CASSSVAGVEAQYF.

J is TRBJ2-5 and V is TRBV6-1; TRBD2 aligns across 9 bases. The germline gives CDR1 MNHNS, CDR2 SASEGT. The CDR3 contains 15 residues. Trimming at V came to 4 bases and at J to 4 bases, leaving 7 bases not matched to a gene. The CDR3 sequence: CASSVLLAGRETQYF. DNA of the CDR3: TGTGCCAGCAGTGTACTGCTAGCGGGGCGAGAGACCCAGTACTTC.

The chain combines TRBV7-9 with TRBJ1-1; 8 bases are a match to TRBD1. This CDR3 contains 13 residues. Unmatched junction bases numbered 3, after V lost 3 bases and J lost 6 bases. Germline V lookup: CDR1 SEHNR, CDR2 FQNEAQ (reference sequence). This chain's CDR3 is CASSLDRDAEAFF. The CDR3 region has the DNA TGTGCCAGCAGCTTGGACAGGGATGCTGAAGCTTTCTTT. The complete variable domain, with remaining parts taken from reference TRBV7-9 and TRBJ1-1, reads DTGVSQNPRHKITKRGQNVTFRCDPISEHNRLYWYRQTLGQGPEFLTYFQNEAQLEKSRLLSDRFSAERPKGSFSTLEIQRTEQGDSAMYLCASSLDRDAEAFFGQGTRLTVV.

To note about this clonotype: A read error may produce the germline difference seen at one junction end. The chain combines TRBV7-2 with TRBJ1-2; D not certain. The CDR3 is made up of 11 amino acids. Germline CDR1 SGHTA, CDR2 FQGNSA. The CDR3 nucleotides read TGTGTCAGCAGCTTAGGCTATGGCTACACCTTC. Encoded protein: CVSSLGYGYTF.

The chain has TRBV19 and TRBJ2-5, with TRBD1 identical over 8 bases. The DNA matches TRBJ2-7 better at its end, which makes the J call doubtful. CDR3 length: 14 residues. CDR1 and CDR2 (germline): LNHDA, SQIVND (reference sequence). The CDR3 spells CATTNGQGGDEQYF. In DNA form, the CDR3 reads TGTGCCACAACGAATGGACAGGGTGGTGACGAGCAGTACTTC.

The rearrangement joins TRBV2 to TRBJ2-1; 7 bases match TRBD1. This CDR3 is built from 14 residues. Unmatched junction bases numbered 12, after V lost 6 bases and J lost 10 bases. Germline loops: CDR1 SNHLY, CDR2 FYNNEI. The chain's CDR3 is CASRWDSRASEQFF. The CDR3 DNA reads TGTGCCAGCAGGTGGGACAGTCGGGCAAGCGAGCAGTTCTTC.

The CDR3, as DNA: TGCGCCAGCAGCCAAGGGAGTACGGGCTCTGGGGCCAACGTCCTGACTTTC. This sequence encodes CASSQGSTGSGANVLTF. The rearrangement joins TRBV4-1 to TRBJ2-6; D is uncertain. V gave up 1 base and J gave up 0 bases, with 10 bases separating them. CDR3 length: 17 amino acids. Germline CDR1 MGHRA, CDR2 YSYEKL.

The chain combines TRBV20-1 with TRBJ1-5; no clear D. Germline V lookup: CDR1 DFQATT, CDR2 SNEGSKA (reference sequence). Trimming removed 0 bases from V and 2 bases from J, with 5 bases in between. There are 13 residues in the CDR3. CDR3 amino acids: CSARETRNQPQHF. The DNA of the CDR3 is TGCAGTGCTAGAGAGACTCGCAATCAGCCCCAGCATTTT.

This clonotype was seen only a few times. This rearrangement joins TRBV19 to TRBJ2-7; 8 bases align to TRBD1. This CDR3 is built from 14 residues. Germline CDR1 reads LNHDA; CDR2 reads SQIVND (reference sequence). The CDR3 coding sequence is TGTGCTTCATCCTCCCGCAGGGGGCCCTACGAGCAGTACTTC. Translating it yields CASSSRRGPYEQYF.

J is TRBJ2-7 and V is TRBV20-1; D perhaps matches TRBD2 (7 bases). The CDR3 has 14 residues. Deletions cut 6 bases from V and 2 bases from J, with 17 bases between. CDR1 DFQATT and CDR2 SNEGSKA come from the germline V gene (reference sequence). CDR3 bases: TGCAGTGCCTGGGGGGCGGGAGAGACCTACGAGCAGTACTTC. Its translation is CSAWGAGETYEQYF.

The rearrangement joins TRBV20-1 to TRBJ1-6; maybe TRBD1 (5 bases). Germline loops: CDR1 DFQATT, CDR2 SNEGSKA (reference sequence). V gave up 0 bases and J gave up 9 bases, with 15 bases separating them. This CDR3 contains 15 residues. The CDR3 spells CSARDRVSEISPLHF. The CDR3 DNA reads TGCAGTGCTAGAGACAGGGTCTCAGAAATTTCACCCCTCCACTTT.

The CDR3 nucleotides read TGCAGTGCAAGCCCCGGGGGTAGCAGCACAGATACGCAGTATTTT. Translated, it gives CSASPGGSSTDTQYF. V usage is TRBV20-1 and J usage is TRBJ2-3, with a tentative D call TRBD2 (6 bases). V lost 6 bases, J lost 0 bases, and 16 bases lay in between. Germline V gives CDR1 DFQATT, CDR2 SNEGSKA (reference sequence). The CDR3 runs to 15 residues.

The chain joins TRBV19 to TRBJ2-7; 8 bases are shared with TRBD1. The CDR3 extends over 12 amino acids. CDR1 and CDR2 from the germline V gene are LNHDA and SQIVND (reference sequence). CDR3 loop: CAAGQGANEQYF. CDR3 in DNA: TGTGCTGCGGGCCAGGGGGCTAACGAGCAGTACTTC.

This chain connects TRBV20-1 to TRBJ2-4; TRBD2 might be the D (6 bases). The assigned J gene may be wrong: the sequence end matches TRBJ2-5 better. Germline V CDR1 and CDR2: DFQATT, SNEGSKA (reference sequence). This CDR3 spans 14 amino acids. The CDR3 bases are TGCAGTGCTAATATGGCGGGGATGCGGGAGACCCAGTACTTC. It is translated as CSANMAGMRETQYF.